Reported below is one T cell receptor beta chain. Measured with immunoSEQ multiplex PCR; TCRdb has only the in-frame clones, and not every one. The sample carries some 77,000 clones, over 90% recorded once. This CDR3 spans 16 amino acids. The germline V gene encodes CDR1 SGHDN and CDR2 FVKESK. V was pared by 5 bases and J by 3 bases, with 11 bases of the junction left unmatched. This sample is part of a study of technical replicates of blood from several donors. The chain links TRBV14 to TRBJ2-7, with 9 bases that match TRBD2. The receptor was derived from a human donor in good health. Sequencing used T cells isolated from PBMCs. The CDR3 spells CASSSTRLAVNYEQYF. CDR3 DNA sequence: TGTGCCAGCAGCTCGACGAGACTAGCGGTAAACTACGAGCAGTACTTC. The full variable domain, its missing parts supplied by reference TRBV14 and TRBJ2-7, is EAGVTQFPSHSVIEKGQTVTLRCDPISGHDNLYWYRRVMGKEIKFLLHFVKESKQDESGMPNNRFLAERTGGTYSTLKVQPAELEDSGVYFCASSSTRLAVNYEQYFGPGTRLTVT.